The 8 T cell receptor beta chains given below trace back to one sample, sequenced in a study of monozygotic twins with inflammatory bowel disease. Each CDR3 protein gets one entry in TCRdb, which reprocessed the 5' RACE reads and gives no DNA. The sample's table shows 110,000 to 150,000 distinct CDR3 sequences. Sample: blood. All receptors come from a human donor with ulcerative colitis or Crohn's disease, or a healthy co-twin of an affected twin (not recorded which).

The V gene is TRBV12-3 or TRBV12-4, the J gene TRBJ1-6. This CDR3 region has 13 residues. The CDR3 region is CASTIERDSPLHF.

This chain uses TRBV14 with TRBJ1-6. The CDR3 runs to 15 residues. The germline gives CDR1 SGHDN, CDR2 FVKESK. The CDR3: CASSHLSSYNSPLHF. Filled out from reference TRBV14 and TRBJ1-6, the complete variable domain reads EAGVTQFPSHSVIEKGQTVTLRCDPISGHDNLYWYRRVMGKEIKFLLHFVKESKQDESGMPNNRFLAERTGGTYSTLKVQPAELEDSGVYFCASSHLSSYNSPLHFGNGTRLTVT.

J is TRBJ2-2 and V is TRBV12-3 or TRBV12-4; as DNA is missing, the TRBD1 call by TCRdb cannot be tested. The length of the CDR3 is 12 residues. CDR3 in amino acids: CASSWGTGELFF.

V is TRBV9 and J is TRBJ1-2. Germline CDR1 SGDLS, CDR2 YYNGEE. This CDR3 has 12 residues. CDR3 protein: CASSVGQDGYTF.

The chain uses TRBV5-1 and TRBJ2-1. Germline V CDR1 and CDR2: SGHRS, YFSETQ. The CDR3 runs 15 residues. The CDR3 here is CASSFDTATYNEQFF.

This CDR3 is CASSHTTSGSLRETQYF. The rearrangement joins TRBV18 to TRBJ2-5; TCRdb returns TRBD2, unconfirmable since there is no DNA. CDR1 and CDR2 from the germline V gene are KGHSH and LQKENI. CDR3 length: 17 amino acids.

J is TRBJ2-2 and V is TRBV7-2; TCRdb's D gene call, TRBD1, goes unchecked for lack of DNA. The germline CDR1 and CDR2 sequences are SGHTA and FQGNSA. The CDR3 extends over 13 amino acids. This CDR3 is CASSLAGGRELFF.

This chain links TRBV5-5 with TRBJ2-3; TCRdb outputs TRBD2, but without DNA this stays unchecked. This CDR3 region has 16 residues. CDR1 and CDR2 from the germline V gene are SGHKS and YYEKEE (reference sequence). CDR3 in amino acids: CASNSQGLANTDTQYF.